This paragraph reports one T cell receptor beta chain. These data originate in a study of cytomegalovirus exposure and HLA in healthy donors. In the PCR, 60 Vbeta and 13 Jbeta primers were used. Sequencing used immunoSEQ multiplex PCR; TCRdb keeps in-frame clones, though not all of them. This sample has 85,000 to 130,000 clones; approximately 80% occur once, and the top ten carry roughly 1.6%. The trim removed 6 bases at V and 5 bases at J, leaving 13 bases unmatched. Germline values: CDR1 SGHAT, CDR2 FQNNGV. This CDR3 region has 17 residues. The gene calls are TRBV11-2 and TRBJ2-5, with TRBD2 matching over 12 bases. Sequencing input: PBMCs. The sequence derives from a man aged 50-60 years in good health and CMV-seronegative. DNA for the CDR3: TGTGCCAGCAGTCCCCCGGCTAGCGGGGGGGCGGGTGAGACCCAGTACTTC. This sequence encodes CASSPPASGGAGETQYF.